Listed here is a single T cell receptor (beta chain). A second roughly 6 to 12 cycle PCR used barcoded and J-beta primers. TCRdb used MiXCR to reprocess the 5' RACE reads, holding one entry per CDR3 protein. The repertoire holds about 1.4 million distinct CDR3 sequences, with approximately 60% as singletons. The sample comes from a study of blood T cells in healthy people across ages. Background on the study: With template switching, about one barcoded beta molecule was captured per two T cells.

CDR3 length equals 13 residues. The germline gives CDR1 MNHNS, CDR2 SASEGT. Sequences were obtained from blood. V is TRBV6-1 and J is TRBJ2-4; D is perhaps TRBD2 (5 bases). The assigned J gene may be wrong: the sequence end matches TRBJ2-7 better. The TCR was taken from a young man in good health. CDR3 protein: CASSLLAWHEQYF. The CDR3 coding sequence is TGTGCCAGCAGTTTATTAGCGTGGCACGAGCAGTACTTC.